This record looks at one TCR beta chain sequence and its context. These data originate in a study of blood T cell repertoires in COVID-19. As originally analysed: Counts of nucleated cells, estimated from reference gene primer amplification, were obtained. Sequencing was performed with immunoSEQ multiplex PCR; in TCRdb, only in-frame clones are kept and a portion is missing. That table supplies the V and J calls and clone size; D and trimming were determined from the DNA. The sample contains a few hundred thousand clones, about 85% of which appear only once. Sequenced material: peripheral blood. This clonotype originated in a man younger than 30 with active or convalescent COVID-19.

The CDR3 spells CASSIGRQGLYNEQFF. Here the CDR3 DNA reads TGTGCCAGTAGTATAGGTCGGCAGGGACTCTACAATGAGCAGTTCTTC. This rearrangement joins TRBV19 to TRBJ2-1; D may be TRBD2 (6 bases). From germline, CDR1 is LNHDA and CDR2 SQIVND (reference sequence). Deletions cut 1 base from V and 3 bases from J, with 13 bases between. The CDR3 totals 16 residues. Combining the CDR3 with reference TRBV19 and TRBJ2-1 gives the whole variable domain DGGITQSPKYLFRKEGQNVTLSCEQNLNHDAMYWYRQDPGQGLRLIYYSQIVNDFQKGDIAEGYSVSREKKESFPLTVTSAQKNPTAFYLCASSIGRQGLYNEQFFGPGTRLTVL.